The source of this T cell receptor beta chain is a study of blood T cell repertoires in COVID-19 (dated by TCRdb to about 2020). Background for the entire study: The collaborator samples originated in the United States, Italy and Spain and spanned the acute and convalescent phases of COVID-19. Nearly every sample came with metadata listing a de-identified subject ID, COVID-19 status, age in years and sex. The samples were drawn from the first 160 participants of the ongoing ImmuneRACE study and from 950 to 1,500 subjects provided by 6 global collaborators. The repertoires were released in a freely available public database intended as a resource for research on the immune response to SARS-CoV-2. The dataset comprised deeply sampled blood TCRbeta repertoires from subjects exposed to, actively infected with, or recovered from COVID-19. Where available, HLA class I and class II types were obtained from metadata supplied by the sample provider rather than from assay-based typing. The material from the prospective study consisted of cDNA or gDNA derived from T cells, B-cell-depleted T cells, or PBMCs. Findings and caveats that apply to the study as a whole: How much clinical and demographic metadata was included differed by source and by participant, and the metadata was provided uncurated.

Notes on this clone: It has no known antigen specificity. The sample holds no much larger clone one base away, and base qualities are not on file.

The collaborating institutions used their own protocols to collect whole blood in K2EDTA tubes. For TCRbeta analysis, collaborator samples were shipped as frozen whole blood, as isolated PBMCs, or as DNA extracted from either sample type. TCRbeta CDR3 regions were amplified from genomic DNA using the immunoSEQ Assay, a bias-controlled multiplex PCR. The study's processing was this. The number of nucleated cells in each sample was estimated from the amplification of reference gene primers within the assay. Sequence reads were collapsed and filtered to measure the absolute abundance of every unique TCRbeta CDR3 rearrangement. For each sample, productive Simpson clonality was calculated as the square root of Simpson's diversity index over productive rearrangements. What TCRdb holds here is the immuneACCESS table cut down to in-frame rearrangements. Part of the clones is not present; checked against another copy, under half of the missing clones reflect an unresolved V gene, and the others are unexplained. The DNA was the basis for D and trimming; V, J and clone size are from that table. This sample lists roughly 190,000 clones; 75% to 90% were detected once. Jointly, the top ten make up approximately 6.5% of the sample.

The junction carries 13 bases between V and J, which are trimmed by 6 bases and 1 base respectively. Including cysteine and phenylalanine, the CDR3 has 15 amino acids. Only CDR3 DNA remains: 45 bases, in frame from the first base. CDR1 MDHEN and CDR2 SYDVKM were looked up in the germline V gene. This TCR derives from a woman between 40 and 50 years old with acute or convalescent COVID-19. Sequences were obtained from peripheral blood. The chain joins TRBV28 to TRBJ2-1, with no reliable assignment of the D segment. Here the CDR3 is given as CASRVPSGSYNEQFF. The sequence in DNA is TGTGCCAGCAGGGTCCCGTCGGGTTCCTACAATGAGCAGTTCTTC.